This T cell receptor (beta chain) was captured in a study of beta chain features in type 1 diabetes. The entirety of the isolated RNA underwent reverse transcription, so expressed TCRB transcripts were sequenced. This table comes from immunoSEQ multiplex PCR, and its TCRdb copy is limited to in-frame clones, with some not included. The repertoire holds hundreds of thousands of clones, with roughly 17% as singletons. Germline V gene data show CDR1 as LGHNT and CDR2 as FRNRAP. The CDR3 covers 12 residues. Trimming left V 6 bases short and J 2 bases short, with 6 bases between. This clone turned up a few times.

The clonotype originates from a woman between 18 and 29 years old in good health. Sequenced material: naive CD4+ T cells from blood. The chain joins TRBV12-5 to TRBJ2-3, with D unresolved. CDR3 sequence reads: CASGPNTDTQYF. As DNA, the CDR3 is TGTGCTAGTGGCCCCAACACAGATACGCAGTATTTT.